This entry describes one T cell receptor (beta chain). Its antigen is still unknown. The sample comes from a study of T-cell reconstitution after alpha-beta-depleted transplantation in children. Findings of the study overall: T-cell numbers and diversity, one year after transplant, stemmed largely from T cells that were newly produced.

The germline CDR1 and CDR2 sequences are WSHSY and SAAADI. The V end lost 6 bases, the J end lost 3 bases, and 9 bases lay between the germline ends. CDR3 size: 13 residues. Unique molecular identifiers were used in preparing the TCRbeta library. Using its own MiXCR run on the PCR reads, TCRdb lists one record per CDR3 protein. In the table there are 700,000 to 850,000 distinct CDR3 sequences, 15% to 20% of which are singletons. This chain uses TRBV10-2 with TRBJ1-5; unclear D gene. This specimen consisted of PBMCs, mostly from graft donor cells, obtained 360 days after TCRalphabeta/CD19-depleted stem cell transplant. The sequence derives from a male patient aged 10 to 17 who had a stem cell transplant for acute lymphoblastic leukemia, so the T cells may come from the graft donor. CDR3: CASRPGINQPQHF. Written as DNA, the CDR3 is TGCGCCAGCAGGCCGGGCATCAATCAGCCCCAGCATTTT.